This is a list of T cell receptor beta chains from one sample in a study of T cell responses to AZD1222 COVID-19 vaccine. Produced via immunoSEQ multiplex PCR; TCRdb's table is partial and in-frame only. The table shows some 130,000 clones, with just under 95% occurring only once. This specimen was peripheral blood, taken 28 days after the second AZD1222 dose. Receptors originate from an adult who received the AZD1222 COVID-19 vaccine. CDR3s include the opening cysteine and the closing phenylalanine or tryptophan. Each record gives: J gene, clone size, V gene, D gene, CDR3 protein, CDR3 DNA. A D gene is named only where the DNA matches it firmly. Size is omitted from some rows. Given values are once, few, many or a class for expanded clones.

TRBJ2-3,NA,TRBV11-1,NA,CASSRDKAGTDTQYF,TGTGCCAGCAGCCGTGACAAGGCGGGCACAGATACGCAGTATTTT
TRBJ1-5,NA,TRBV19,NA,CASRSPYSNQPQHF,TGTGCCAGTAGATCGCCGTATAGCAATCAGCCCCAGCATTTT
TRBJ2-1,NA,TRBV5-4,NA,CASSPAFPGTNSYNEQFF,TGTGCCAGCAGCCCCGCCTTCCCGGGGACAAACTCCTACAATGAGCAGTTCTTC
TRBJ1-4,NA,TRBV5-5,NA,CASSFRTSGRNEKLFF,TGTGCCAGCAGCTTTCGGACGTCGGGGAGAAATGAAAAACTGTTTTTT
TRBJ1-6,NA,TRBV2,NA,CASSEEVPVPLHF,TGTGCCAGCAGTGAAGAGGTACCTGTACCCCTCCACTTT
TRBJ2-7,NA,TRBV19,TRBD1,CASSKTGAVYEQYF,TGTGCCAGTAGTAAGACAGGGGCGGTCTACGAGCAGTACTTC
TRBJ1-6,NA,TRBV5-1,NA,CASSTRQVSYNSPLHF,TGCGCCAGCAGCACGCGACAGGTCAGCTATAATTCACCCCTCCACTTT
TRBJ2-3,once,TRBV5-1,TRBD1,CASSPGQGGTDTQYF,TGCGCCAGCAGCCCCGGACAGGGAGGCACAGATACGCAGTATTTT
TRBJ2-7,NA,TRBV4-2,NA,CASSPTLFYEQYF,TGTGCCAGCAGCCCAACCCTTTTTTACGAGCAGTACTTC
TRBJ2-3,NA,TRBV5-4,TRBD2,CASSLPGGRTDTQYF,TGTGCCAGCAGCTTGCCGGGGGGGCGAACAGATACGCAGTATTTT
TRBJ2-5,NA,TRBV5-1,NA,CASSIPEGEETQYF,TGCGCCAGCAGCATCCCAGAGGGGGAGGAGACCCAGTACTTC
TRBJ2-6,NA,TRBV11-3,NA,CASSFEVSGANVLTF,TGTGCCAGCAGCTTTGAAGTGTCTGGGGCCAACGTCCTGACTTTC
TRBJ2-1,NA,TRBV10-3,TRBD1,CATVRQGADNEQFF,TGTGCCACCGTAAGACAGGGGGCCGACAATGAGCAGTTCTTC
TRBJ1-4,NA,TRBV5-1,TRBD1,CASSFQGASDEKLFF,TGCGCCAGCAGCTTCCAGGGGGCCAGTGATGAAAAACTGTTTTTT
TRBJ1-1,NA,TRBV7-9,NA,CASKDRENTEAFF,TGTGCCAGCAAGGACCGGGAGAACACTGAAGCTTTCTTT
TRBJ1-4,NA,TRBV2,NA,CASNRGTTSSEKLFF,TGTGCCAGCAACCGCGGAACTACTTCGAGTGAAAAACTGTTTTTT
TRBJ2-7,NA,TRBV29-1,TRBD1,CSVDGIPGQGSMQQYF,TGCAGCGTTGACGGAATACCGGGACAGGGGTCGATGCAGCAGTACTTC
TRBJ1-5,NA,TRBV27,NA,CASSLGGVNQPQHF,TGTGCCAGCAGTTTAGGAGGGGTTAATCAGCCCCAGCATTTT
TRBJ2-7,once,TRBV6-6,TRBD1,CASSYRNGQGYEQYF,TGTGCCAGCAGTTACCGCAACGGACAGGGCTACGAGCAGTACTTC
TRBJ2-3,NA,TRBV15,NA,CATSRFVDTQYF,TGTGCCACCAGCAGATTTGTAGATACGCAGTATTTT
TRBJ1-2,NA,TRBV24-1,TRBD1,CATGQDYGYTF,TGTGCCACCGGACAGGACTATGGCTACACCTTC
TRBJ1-1,NA,TRBV20-1,NA,CSASPDWSNTEAFF,TGCAGTGCTAGTCCGGACTGGTCGAACACTGAAGCTTTCTTT